These 25 T cell receptor beta chains came from one sample sequenced in a study of shared T cell receptors in the human thymus. Some clones are missing from TCRdb's copy, which holds only in-frame ones; the method was immunoSEQ multiplex PCR. The sample lists approximately 400,000 clones, approximately 95% seen once, with about 0.02% in the top ten. The sequencing input was thymocytes. The source of these receptors is a human donor.

The CDR3 spells CASTTRTSGSPQYEQYF. The CDR3, as DNA: TGTGCCAGCACCACCAGGACTAGCGGGAGTCCTCAATACGAGCAGTACTTC. V gene TRBV27 combines with J gene TRBJ2-7, with 13 bases fitting TRBD2. The trim removed 7 bases at V and 4 bases at J, leaving 13 bases unmatched. Germline CDR1 and CDR2: MNHEY and SMNVEV (reference sequence). This CDR3 comprises 17 residues.

The chain joins TRBV14 to TRBJ2-3, with 9 bases aligning to TRBD2. V lost 6 bases to trimming and J lost 7 bases; unmatched junction nucleotides: 8. Germline V gives CDR1 SGHDN, CDR2 FVKESK. This CDR3 has 14 amino acids. In DNA, the CDR3 is TGTGCCAGCAGTTTGCGGGAGGGCCGGTATACGCAGTATTTT. Its translation is CASSLREGRYTQYF.

V and J are TRBV5-6 and TRBJ2-4; 9 positions match TRBD2. CDR3 size: 19 residues. Trimming at V came to 2 bases and at J to 0 bases, leaving 12 bases not matched to a gene. The V gene's germline CDR1 is SGHDT and CDR2 YYEEEE. This CDR3 reads CASSLPHPREGRAKNIQYF. CDR3 DNA sequence: TGTGCCAGCAGCTTACCGCATCCGCGGGAGGGCCGAGCCAAAAACATTCAGTACTTC.

The DNA of the CDR3 is TGCGCCAGCAGCCAAGATTGGGAGGGCCCCGAGCAGTACTTC. Translated: CASSQDWEGPEQYF. The chain joins TRBV4-1 to TRBJ2-7; 7 bases are shared with TRBD2. The germline gives CDR1 MGHRA, CDR2 YSYEKL. The CDR3 covers 14 residues. The ends lost 0 bases at V and 6 bases at J; junction bases unmatched: 5.

The chain carries TRBV6-4 and TRBJ2-7; D may be TRBD1 (7 bases). This CDR3 comprises 15 residues. V was clipped by 6 bases and J by 4 bases, with 19 bases between them. Germline V gene data show CDR1 as MRHNA and CDR2 as SNTAGT. The CDR3 is CASSAQGGLEYEQYF. CDR3 nucleotides: TGTGCCAGCAGCGCCCAGGGGGGCCTTGAGTACGAGCAGTACTTC.

The chain links TRBV19 to TRBJ2-7, with TRBD2 identical over 16 bases. CDR3 length: 20 residues. The junction had 19 bases not matched to a gene; V was cut back by 7 bases and J by 4 bases. Germline V gene lookup returns CDR1 LNHDA and CDR2 SQIVND (reference sequence). In DNA, the CDR3 is TGTGCCAGTAAGGCCTCCCCGGGACTAGCGGGAGGGCCCAGTCTTTACGAGCAGTACTTC. It translates to CASKASPGLAGGPSLYEQYF.

J is TRBJ1-1 and V is TRBV28; D gene unclear. Germline V CDR1 and CDR2: MDHEN, SYDVKM. Trimming stripped 3 bases from V and 0 bases from J, with 5 bases between. The CDR3 sequence is 13 residues long. The CDR3 coding sequence is TGTGCCAGCAGTTTGGGAGTGAACACTGAAGCTTTCTTT. It specifies CASSLGVNTEAFF. Full variable domain (missing parts from reference TRBV28 and TRBJ1-1): DVKVTQSSRYLVKRTGEKVFLECVQDMDHENMFWYRQDPGLGLRLIYFSYDVKMKEKGDIPEGYSVSREKKERFSLILESASTNQTSMYLCASSLGVNTEAFFGQGTRLTVV.

The J gene is TRBJ1-2, the V gene TRBV18; possible D gene TRBD1, 5 bases. The CDR3 has 14 amino acids. V was pared by 2 bases and J by 3 bases, with 10 bases between. From germline, CDR1 is KGHSH and CDR2 LQKENI. The CDR3 DNA is TGTGCCAGCTCACCAAGGGTGGGGCACTATGGCTACACCTTC. Its protein product is CASSPRVGHYGYTF.

The chain uses TRBV19 and TRBJ2-6; D unresolved. CDR3 size: 18 residues. CDR1 LNHDA and CDR2 SQIVND come from the germline V gene (reference sequence). Trimming cost V 3 bases and J 0 bases, with 15 bases left between them. This CDR3 reads CASSMLGESSSGANVLTF. CDR3 bases: TGTGCCAGTAGTATGCTTGGGGAAAGCAGCTCTGGGGCCAACGTCCTGACTTTC.

This clone was detected only once. The chain combines TRBV9 with TRBJ2-7; a possible D gene is TRBD2 (5 bases). The V end lost 0 bases, the J end lost 6 bases, and 16 bases lay between the germline ends. CDR3 length: 15 residues. Germline V gene sequence: CDR1 SGDLS, CDR2 YYNGEE. The CDR3 loop reads CASSVGTRESREQYF. DNA of the CDR3: TGTGCCAGCAGCGTAGGGACTCGAGAGTCGCGCGAGCAGTACTTC.

This chain connects TRBV28 to TRBJ1-5; possible D gene TRBD1, 5 bases. V was clipped by 6 bases and J by 4 bases, with 19 bases between them. The CDR3 loop spans 16 amino acids. Germline V gives CDR1 MDHEN, CDR2 SYDVKM. The CDR3 loop reads CASSLPRRGWNQPQHF. CDR3 DNA: TGTGCCAGCAGCCTCCCGCGGAGGGGATGGAATCAGCCCCAGCATTTT.

The chain combines TRBV7-9 with TRBJ2-1, with a possible D match to TRBD1 (7 bases). The CDR3 loop spans 13 amino acids. In germline, CDR1 is SEHNR, CDR2 FQNEAQ (reference sequence). The ends were cut back, 1 base at V and 15 bases at J, with 16 bases in the middle. CDR3 region: CASSLVPAGQWFF. CDR3 coding DNA: TGTGCCAGCAGCTTAGTCCCCGCGGGACAGTGGTTCTTC.

This sequence joins TRBV28 and TRBJ2-6; 10 nucleotides align to TRBD1. Trimming cost V 6 bases and J 0 bases; bases outside gene matches: 8. This CDR3 is 18 amino acids long. CDR1 MDHEN and CDR2 SYDVKM come from the germline V gene. The CDR3 DNA follows: TGTGCCAGCAGCCGACCCGGGACAGGGGACTCTGGGGCCAACGTCCTGACTTTC. This gives the protein CASSRPGTGDSGANVLTF.

CDR3 loop: CASSLGRAGNYGYTF. CDR3 nucleotide sequence: TGTGCCAGCAGTTTAGGCAGGGCGGGAAACTATGGCTACACCTTC. The rearrangement joins TRBV28 to TRBJ1-2; tentative D call: TRBD1 (5 bases). V shed 2 bases and J shed 2 bases, with 12 bases lying between them. The CDR3 contains 15 residues. Germline loops: CDR1 MDHEN, CDR2 SYDVKM.

The count of this clone is one. This chain uses TRBV27 with TRBJ2-1, with 11 bases fitting TRBD1. Germline CDR1 is MNHEY and CDR2 is SMNVEV (reference sequence). Losses at the gene ends were 1 base for V and 2 bases for J; bases not matched to a gene: 10. This CDR3 is 19 amino acids long. DNA of the CDR3: TGTGCCAGCAGTTTATTGGGGACAGGGGGTCGGACTACCTACAATGAGCAGTTCTTC. This gives the protein CASSLLGTGGRTTYNEQFF.

The chain couples TRBV6-1 to TRBJ2-3; D perhaps matches TRBD2 (6 bases). Trimming removed 5 bases at V and 0 bases at J, with 12 bases between. CDR3 length: 15 residues. Per the germline V gene, CDR1 is MNHNS and CDR2 is SASEGT. Here the CDR3 reads CASSIPSGSTDTQYF. The CDR3 coding sequence is TGTGCCAGCAGTATACCAAGCGGGAGCACAGATACGCAGTATTTT.

The V call is TRBV7-3, the J call TRBJ1-1, with unresolved D. CDR3 length equals 15 residues. The V end was cut by 1 base, the J end by 1 base, with 10 bases between. The germline V gene encodes CDR1 SGHTA and CDR2 FQGTGA. The CDR3 spells CASSLNDARNTEAFF. The DNA of the CDR3 is TGTGCCAGCAGCTTAAATGATGCGAGGAACACTGAAGCTTTCTTT.

The chain is built from TRBV5-6 and TRBJ1-1; maybe TRBD1 (5 bases). CDR3 length: 13 residues. The ends were cut back, 5 bases at V and 0 bases at J, with 8 bases in the middle. Germline values: CDR1 SGHDT, CDR2 YYEEEE. Here the CDR3 DNA reads TGTGCCAGCAGACAGGTGGTGAACACTGAAGCTTTCTTT. As protein: CASRQVVNTEAFF. The whole variable domain, filled in from reference TRBV5-6 and TRBJ1-1, reads DAGVTQSPTHLIKTRGQQVTLRCSPKSGHDTVSWYQQALGQGPQFIFQYYEEEERQRGNFPDRFSGHQFPNYSSELNVNALLLGDSALYLCASRQVVNTEAFFGQGTRLTVV.

The V call is TRBV5-6, the J call TRBJ1-1, with no clear D. The CDR3 length is 12 residues. From germline, CDR1 is SGHDT and CDR2 YYEEEE. Trimming left V 0 bases short and J 0 bases short, with 0 bases between. The DNA of the CDR3 is TGTGCCAGCAGCTTGGTGAACACTGAAGCTTTCTTT. Residues: CASSLVNTEAFF.

DNA for the CDR3: TGTGCCTGGAGAGGGGGGCCGGCTCTTGGGGCCAAAAACATTCAGTACTTC. Translating it yields CAWRGGPALGAKNIQYF. This rearrangement joins TRBV30 to TRBJ2-4, with D tentatively TRBD1 or TRBD2 (6 bases each). This CDR3 has 17 residues. V lost 3 bases, J lost 1 base, and 19 bases lay in between. The V gene's germline CDR1 is GTSNPN and CDR2 SVGIG (reference sequence).

This chain uses TRBV28 with TRBJ2-7, with 7 bases matching TRBD1. The germline gives CDR1 MDHEN, CDR2 SYDVKM. The V segment lost 0 bases and the J segment 5 bases; nucleotides outside the gene matches: 7. The CDR3 is 15 amino acids. Written as DNA, the CDR3 is TGTGCCAGCAGTTTATGGGCCAAGGGGGCGAACGAGCAGTACTTC. Translating gives CASSLWAKGANEQYF.

V is TRBV4-3 and J is TRBJ1-5; no definite D call. This CDR3 is 18 amino acids long. V dropped 0 bases and J dropped 0 bases, with 15 bases sitting between them. Germline V gene sequence: CDR1 LGHNA, CDR2 YSLEER. In nucleotides, the CDR3 is TGCGCCAGCAGCCAAGATCTGTGGAGGCCCCATAGCAATCAGCCCCAGCATTTT. Translated, it gives CASSQDLWRPHSNQPQHF.

The chain combines TRBV5-4 with TRBJ2-7, with TRBD2 matching 12 bases. Germline assignment: CDR1 SGHNT and CDR2 YYREEE (reference sequence). This CDR3 has 16 amino acids. The V and J ends lost 5 bases and 2 bases, in that order; junction bases with no gene match: 8. The CDR3 DNA sequence: TGTGCCAGCAGTCTAGCGGGAGGGCCCCTTACCTACGAGCAGTACTTC. It is translated as CASSLAGGPLTYEQYF.

The chain uses TRBV25-1 and TRBJ1-5; 8 positions agree with TRBD1. The CDR3 is made up of 14 amino acids. The J segment lost 4 bases and the V segment lost 6 bases, leaving 5 bases of the junction unmatched. Germline-derived CDR1 and CDR2 are MGHDK and SYGVNS. CDR3 coding DNA: TGTGCCAGCAGACTGACAGGGGATAATCAGCCCCAGCATTTT. It yields the protein CASRLTGDNQPQHF.

This chain links TRBV6-1 with TRBJ2-1, with D possibly being TRBD1 or TRBD2 (5 bases each). The V gene lost 3 bases and the J gene lost 3 bases, with 24 bases spanning the gap. CDR1 MNHNS and CDR2 SASEGT come from the germline V gene. The CDR3 is 19 residues long. CDR3 in amino acids: CASSDAGTGAKLLYNEQFF. The CDR3 bases are TGTGCCAGCAGTGATGCTGGGACCGGGGCTAAGCTCCTCTACAATGAGCAGTTCTTC.